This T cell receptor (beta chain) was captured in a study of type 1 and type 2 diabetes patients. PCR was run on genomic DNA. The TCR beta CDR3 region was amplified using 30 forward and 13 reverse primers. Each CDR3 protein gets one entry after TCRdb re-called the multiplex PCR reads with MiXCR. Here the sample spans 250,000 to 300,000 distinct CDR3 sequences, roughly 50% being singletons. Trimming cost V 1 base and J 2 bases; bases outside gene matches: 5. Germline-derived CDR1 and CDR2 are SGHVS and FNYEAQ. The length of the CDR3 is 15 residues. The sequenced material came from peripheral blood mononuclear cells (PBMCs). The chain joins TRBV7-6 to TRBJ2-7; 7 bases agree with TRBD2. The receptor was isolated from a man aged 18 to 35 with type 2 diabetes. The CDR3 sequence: CASSLVDGGTYEQYF. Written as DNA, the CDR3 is TGTGCCAGCAGCTTAGTGGACGGGGGGACCTACGAGCAGTACTTC.